The 29 T cell receptor beta chains reported below all come from one sample, sequenced in a study of breast tumors, draining lymph nodes, adjacent tissues. The lymph nodes were axillary draining lymph nodes from breast cancer patients. Each CDR3 protein is one row after TCRdb ran MiXCR on the multiplex PCR reads. This table holds about 140,000 distinct CDR3 sequences, roughly 33% found once. Sequences were obtained from axillary lymph node tissue. These receptors were taken from a female donor with breast cancer. Some clones in this sample may be carry-over from other donors' samples.

In its sample, this clonotype was seen a few times. The chain has TRBV7-2 and TRBJ2-7, with a possible D match to TRBD1 (5 bases). The CDR3 is 13 amino acids. Germline V CDR1 and CDR2: SGHTA, FQGNSA. V lost 2 bases and J lost 5, with 10 bases in between. The CDR3 nucleotides read TGTGCCAGCAGCTTAACCAGGGCCCACGAGCAGTACGTC. Amino acids: CASSLTRAHEQYV.

The chain uses TRBV13 and TRBJ2-1; the D call may be TRBD1 or TRBD2 (5 bases each). The CDR3 consists of 16 residues. Trimming took off 4 bases at V and 8 bases at J, with 21 bases between the two ends. Germline V gives CDR1 PRHDT, CDR2 FYEKMQ (reference sequence). The CDR3 here is CASSSRPGRREDEQFF. For the CDR3, the DNA is TGTGCCAGCAGCTCGAGGCCGGGACGGAGAGAAGATGAGCAGTTCTTC.

In regard to this clonotype: This may arise from a read error, as a much more abundant clone is one base away. This chain connects TRBV2 to TRBJ1-5; D not resolved. There are 12 residues in the CDR3. From germline, CDR1 is SNHLY and CDR2 FYNNEI. CDR3 amino acids: CAGSPTTGPQHF. The CDR3, as DNA: TGTGCCGGCAGTCCTACAACCGGGCCCCAGCATTTT.

This clonotype was seen repeatedly, ten times or more. The chain joins TRBV28 to TRBJ1-2, with TRBD1 as a possible D gene (5 bases). V shed 6 bases and J shed 4 bases, with 21 bases lying between them. The CDR3 consists of 16 residues. Germline V gene sequence: CDR1 MDHEN, CDR2 SYDVKM. The CDR3 loop is CASSPSGGGLSYGYTF. In DNA form, the CDR3 reads TGTGCCAGCAGCCCTAGTGGGGGGGGACTCAGCTATGGCTACACCTTC.

This clonotype came up many times. The chain joins TRBV7-3 to TRBJ1-6; maybe TRBD1 (5 bases). V was trimmed by 5 bases and J by 8 bases, leaving 16 bases between them. There are 15 residues in the CDR3. Germline V CDR1 and CDR2: SGHTA, FQGTGA. The CDR3 sequence is CASSQWGGTDSPLHF. The CDR3 nucleotides are TGTGCCAGCAGCCAATGGGGGGGGACGGATTCACCCCTCCACTTT.

The gene calls are TRBV5-4 and TRBJ1-1; D is uncertain. Trimming cost V 4 bases and J 3 bases, with 10 bases left between them. This CDR3 comprises 13 residues. Germline values: CDR1 SGHNT, CDR2 YYREEE (reference sequence). The CDR3 coding sequence is TGTGCCAGCAGCCCCCGGACTCACACTGAAGCTTTCTTT. Protein product: CASSPRTHTEAFF. The entire variable domain, with the rest obtained from reference TRBV5-4 and TRBJ1-1, is as follows: ETGVTQSPTHLIKTRGQQVTLRCSSQSGHNTVSWYQQALGQGPQFIFQYYREEENGRGNFPPRFSGLQFPNYSSELNVNALELDDSALYLCASSPRTHTEAFFGQGTRLTVV.

This clonotype is a singleton in its sample. A much larger clone lies one base from this, so it may be a read error. The chain carries TRBV4-3 and TRBJ2-2; tentatively, D is TRBD2 (7 bases). The CDR3 is 17 residues long. From germline, CDR1 is LGHNA and CDR2 YSLEER. This CDR3 reads CASSQEGGGRISGELLF. The CDR3 DNA reads TGCGCCAGCAGCCAAGAAGGGGGGGGGAGGATAAGCGGGGAGCTGCTTTTT.

In regard to this clonotype: A read error is likely, as this CDR3 ends without the conserved phenylalanine or tryptophan. The DNA is omitted, as the CDR3 cannot be located on it reliably, and the CDR3 follows TCRdb's listing. V gene TRBV2 combines with J gene TRBJ2-5; the D segment call TRBD1 is taken from the table without a DNA check. Germline assignment: CDR1 SNHLY and CDR2 FYNNEI. Termini included, the CDR3 measures 15 amino acids. The CDR3 protein is CATYREEDYGYTFGS.

Concerning this clonotype itself: One end of the junction does not line up with germline, which may come from a read error. The chain combines TRBV3-1 with TRBJ1-6; weak D call: TRBD1 (6 bases). This CDR3 contains 16 residues. From germline, CDR1 is LGHDT and CDR2 YNNKEL (reference sequence). The CDR3 bases are TGTGCCAGCAACCGGGGGGCGAGCTCCAATAATTCACCCGTCCACTTT. Its translation is CASNRGASSNNSPVHF.

The sample holds many counts of this clonotype. J is TRBJ2-2 and V is TRBV27; 8 nucleotides agree with TRBD2. The V gene's germline CDR1 is MNHEY and CDR2 SMNVEV (reference sequence). The CDR3 has 18 amino acids. With 5 bases clipped from V and 6 bases from J, the junction kept 17 bases outside the gene matches. Written as DNA, the CDR3 is TGTGCCAGCAGTCGACAGCTGATCCGCGGGGGGCTCGCCGGGGAGCTGTTTTTT. This codes for CASSRQLIRGGLAGELFF.

This clonotype appeared many times. CDR3 sequence: CASSQRSGEETQYF. The CDR3 coding sequence is TGTGCCAGCAGCCAAAGGTCAGGCGAAGAGACCCAGTACTTC. The chain is built from TRBV3-1 and TRBJ2-5; D unclear. This CDR3 comprises 14 residues. V was trimmed by 2 bases and J by 3 bases, leaving 10 bases between them. CDR1 is LGHDT, CDR2 YNNKEL, per germline (reference sequence).

As to this clonotype: A much larger clone is a single base away; this may be a read error. The chain combines TRBV5-6 with TRBJ1-2, with D possibly TRBD1 on 6 matching bases. V was trimmed by 3 bases and J by 0 bases, leaving 24 bases between them. Germline CDR1 and CDR2: SGHDT and YYEEEE. This CDR3 is built from 19 residues. CDR3 nucleotide sequence: TGTGCCAGCAGCTGGAAATTAACGACAGGCGTATTAGCTAACTATGGCTACACCTTC. Translating it yields CASSWKLTTGVLANYGYTF.

Turning to this clonotype: Relative to the germline gene, one junction end is altered; a read error may explain this. The chain couples TRBV6-2 or TRBV6-3 to TRBJ2-1; 10 bases agree with TRBD1. The CDR3 is 16 residues long. The germline V gene has CDR1 MNHEY and CDR2 SVGEGT. CDR3 sequence: CACRGGTGDLYNEQFF. The CDR3 DNA follows: TGTGCCTGCAGGGGCGGGACAGGGGACCTTTACAATGAGCAGTTCTTC.

This clonotype was detected ten times or more. V and J are TRBV18 and TRBJ1-2; tentative D call: TRBD1 (5 bases). This CDR3 is 12 amino acids long. Germline CDR1 is KGHSH and CDR2 is LQKENI. The V end was cut by 3 bases, the J end by 11 bases, with 13 bases between. The CDR3: CASSPSDRQYTF. CDR3 DNA sequence: TGTGCCAGCTCACCGAGTGACAGACAATACACCTTC.

This clonotype is deemed medium-sized. This chain joins TRBV9 and TRBJ2-3; a weak D match, TRBD1 (6 bases). The CDR3 has 17 amino acids. Trimming left V 0 bases short and J 1 base short, with 15 bases between. CDR1 is SGDLS, CDR2 YYNGEE, per germline. CDR3 DNA sequence: TGTGCCAGCAGCGTAGGTGGGGGCCGCACTGGCACAGATACGCAGTATTTT. This translates into CASSVGGGRTGTDTQYF. Using reference TRBV9 and TRBJ2-3 for the parts outside the CDR3, the full variable domain is DSGVTQTPKHLITATGQRVTLRCSPRSGDLSVYWYQQSLDQGLQFLIQYYNGEERAKGNILERFSAQQFPDLHSELNLSSLELGDSALYFCASSVGGGRTGTDTQYFGPGTRLTVL.

The CDR3 loop is CASSSTGAGNTF. The CDR3 nucleotides are TGTGCCAGCAGCTCGACCGGGGCTGGAAACACCTTC. The V call is TRBV5-8, the J call TRBJ1-2; maybe TRBD1 (5 bases). Germline values: CDR1 SGHTS, CDR2 YDEGEE. Between the trimmed V and J ends, which lost 3 bases and 12 bases, there was a span of 15 bases. This CDR3 has 12 residues.

This clonotype was seen many times. The chain is built from TRBV2 and TRBJ2-5; 8 bases agree with TRBD2. The CDR3 extends over 14 amino acids. The germline V gene encodes CDR1 SNHLY and CDR2 FYNNEI. V dropped 7 bases and J dropped 5; count of bases not matched to a gene: 9. The CDR3 loop reads CASKGGLAGETQYF. Here the CDR3 DNA reads TGTGCCAGCAAAGGTGGACTAGCCGGGGAGACCCAGTACTTC.

This clonotype has at least ten counts. The rearrangement joins TRBV24-1 to TRBJ1-3; D not resolved. Germline CDR1 KGHDR, CDR2 SFDVKD. V lost 2 bases to trimming and J lost 6 bases, with 10 bases between them. The CDR3 has 14 amino acids. The CDR3 protein is CATSDYDGKNTIYF. The DNA for the CDR3 is TGTGCCACCAGTGATTACGATGGGAAAAACACCATATATTTT.

This clonotype showed up many times. The V call is TRBV6-4, the J call TRBJ2-2; D not certain. Germline V gene sequence: CDR1 MRHNA, CDR2 SNTAGT. CDR3 length: 17 amino acids. The germline V and J ends were trimmed by 6 bases and 1 base, with 18 bases remaining between them. CDR3 region: CASRFNWSRLNTGELFF. The DNA for the CDR3 is TGTGCCAGCAGATTTAATTGGAGCAGATTGAACACCGGGGAGCTGTTTTTT.

This clonotype was observed at least ten times. This chain uses TRBV5-1 with TRBJ1-4; D call uncertain. Germline V gives CDR1 SGHRS, CDR2 YFSETQ. This CDR3 has 15 amino acids. Trimming left V 2 bases short and J 8 bases short, with 16 bases between. The CDR3 spells CASSFAGRVEEKLFF. The DNA of the CDR3 is TGCGCCAGCAGCTTTGCTGGGCGGGTAGAGGAAAAACTGTTTTTT.

This clonotype was recorded at least ten times. The rearrangement joins TRBV6-1 to TRBJ2-2, with D possibly TRBD1 on 5 matching bases. This CDR3 region has 13 residues. V was clipped by 6 bases and J by 3 bases, with 8 bases between them. The V gene's germline CDR1 is MNHNS and CDR2 SASEGT. The DNA for the CDR3 is TGTGCCAGCAGAAAGACAGACACCGGGGAGCTGTTTTTT. Translated: CASRKTDTGELFF.

This clonotype was observed many times. This sequence joins TRBV7-3 and TRBJ1-6, with D tentatively TRBD1 (5 bases). The CDR3 consists of 14 residues. V shed 6 bases and J shed 7 bases, with 13 bases lying between them. Germline V gene data show CDR1 as SGHTA and CDR2 as FQGTGA. DNA for the CDR3: TGTGCCAGCAGACTCGACAGTGAGAATTCACCCCTCCACTTT. It yields the protein CASRLDSENSPLHF.

For this clonotype: A read error may be the cause here, since a much bigger clone is one base away. The chain joins TRBV14 to TRBJ2-5; D could derive from TRBD1 or TRBD2 (5 bases each). Germline lookup yields CDR1 SGHDN and CDR2 FVKESK. The CDR3 consists of 19 residues. The V gene lost 0 bases and the J gene lost 1 base, with 21 bases spanning the gap. The CDR3 DNA reads TGTGCCAGCAGCCAAGAATACAGGACATCTGTCGGGGCCCAAGAGACCCAGTACTTC. Translation gives CASSQEYRTSVGAQETQYF. The whole variable domain, filled in from reference TRBV14 and TRBJ2-5, reads EAGVTQFPSHSVIEKGQTVTLRCDPISGHDNLYWYRRVMGKEIKFLLHFVKESKQDESGMPNNRFLAERTGGTYSTLKVQPAELEDSGVYFCASSQEYRTSVGAQETQYFGPGTRLLVL.

Regarding this clonotype: A much larger clone is a single base away; this may be a read error. The chain's CDR3 is CAGSSRTSTDTQYF. The DNA of the CDR3 is TGTGCCGGCTCATCAAGGACTAGCACAGATACGCAGTATTTT. This sequence joins TRBV14 and TRBJ2-3; maybe TRBD2 (5 bases). Germline CDR1 and CDR2: SGHDN and FVKESK. The CDR3 is 14 residues long. The V end lost 11 bases, the J end lost 0 bases, and 15 bases lay between the germline ends.

Ten or more counts support this clonotype. The gene calls are TRBV5-1 and TRBJ2-2; D ambiguous. This CDR3 is built from 14 residues. V was trimmed by 1 base and J by 3 bases, leaving 7 bases between them. Per the germline V gene, CDR1 is SGHRS and CDR2 is YFSETQ. The CDR3 DNA follows: TGCGCCAGCAGCTTGAACCAGGACACCGGGGAGCTGTTTTTT. It codes for CASSLNQDTGELFF.

CDR3 region: CASSSDRGEQETQYF. In nucleotides, the CDR3 is TGTGCCAGCAGCTCCGACAGGGGAGAACAAGAGACCCAGTACTTC. This chain links TRBV5-4 with TRBJ2-5; 8 bases fit TRBD1. Trimming at V came to 3 bases and at J to 2 bases, leaving 6 bases not matched to a gene. The CDR3 has 15 amino acids. The germline V gene has CDR1 SGHNT and CDR2 YYREEE (reference sequence).

There are a few counts of this clonotype. The V gene is TRBV28, the J gene TRBJ1-2; D unresolved. The CDR3 is 15 residues long. V gave up 3 bases and J gave up 0 bases, with 11 bases separating them. Germline assignment: CDR1 MDHEN and CDR2 SYDVKM. DNA of the CDR3: TGTGCCAGCAGTTTCCCTACAGAGACTAACTATGGCTACACCTTC. This codes for CASSFPTETNYGYTF.

This rearrangement joins TRBV9 to TRBJ2-7, with TRBD1 identical over 9 bases. This CDR3 has 14 amino acids. V trimming: 4 bases; J trimming: 3 bases; junction bases outside the gene matches: 5. From germline, CDR1 is SGDLS and CDR2 YYNGEE. CDR3 sequence (DNA): TGTGCCAGCAGCCCGGACAGGGGTTTCTACGAGCAGTACGTC. Protein: CASSPDRGFYEQYV.

This clonotype came up many times. The rearrangement uses TRBV5-4 and TRBJ1-3; D is possibly TRBD1 (5 bases). Germline CDR1 reads SGHNT; CDR2 reads YYREEE (reference sequence). This CDR3 is built from 15 residues. Between the trimmed V and J ends, which lost 5 bases and 0 bases, there was a span of 12 bases. The DNA for the CDR3 is TGTGCCAGCAGTCTGGGGGACCGCTCTGGAAACACCATATATTTT. Its translation: CASSLGDRSGNTIYF.